These T cell receptor beta chains were read from a single sample in a study of blood T cells in healthy people across ages. TCRdb analysed the 5' RACE reads with MiXCR anew, one entry per CDR3 protein. The sample carries 1,300,000 or so distinct CDR3 sequences, approximately 60% recorded once. The sequenced sample was blood. The receptors come from a young man in good health. Each CDR3 is given with its conserved first and last residue. A D gene is named only where the DNA matches it firmly. Rows may omit the clone size; those that give it use once, few, many or a size class.

j_call d_call v_call clone_size cdr3_nt cdr3_aa
TRBJ2-7 TRBD2 TRBV10-3 few TGTGCCATCAGGGCGGGGGAGTTCGCCGAGCAGTACTTC CAIRAGEFAEQYF
TRBJ2-1 TRBD2 TRBV20-1 NA TGCAGTGCGGTCGGGCTAGCGGGAGCGGGGGAGGAGCAGTTCTTC CSAVGLAGAGEEQFF
TRBJ1-4 NA TRBV2 once TGTGCCAGCAGTGACGGCGACAGCCTAAAAAAACTGTTTTTT CASSDGDSLKKLFF
TRBJ1-1 NA TRBV21-1 NA TGTGCCAGCAGCAACCCGGGCCGCACTAGGGCTTTCTTT CASSNPGRTRAFF
TRBJ2-3 TRBD2 TRBV28 NA TGTGCCAGCAGTCAGCGACTAGCATCAGATACGCAGTATTTT CASSQRLASDTQYF
TRBJ2-7 TRBD1 TRBV5-1 NA TGCGCCAGCAGCGTCGGGACAGGGGCTTACTACGAGCAGTACTTC CASSVGTGAYYEQYF
TRBJ2-1 TRBD2 TRBV12-3/TRBV12-4 NA TGTGCCAGCAGTTTAGCCCCTAGCGGCGCCGATGAGCAGTTCTTC CASSLAPSGADEQFF
TRBJ2-7 TRBD1 TRBV7-9 few TGTGCCAGCAGCAATTTCCGGGACAGGAGCTCCTACGAGCAGTACTTC CASSNFRDRSSYEQYF
TRBJ2-5 TRBD2 TRBV6-6 NA TGTGCCAGCAGTTCCCGGACTAGTAGTGAGACCCAGTACTTC CASSSRTSSETQYF
TRBJ2-7 TRBD2 TRBV5-5 NA TGTGCCAGCAGACAGAGCGGGGGGACCGTCTACGAGCAGTACTTC CASRQSGGTVYEQYF
TRBJ2-1 NA TRBV2 NA TGTGCCAGCGCCGGACTTTTTTTGAGGCACGAGCAGTTCTTC CASAGLFLRHEQFF
TRBJ2-3 TRBD2 TRBV12-3/TRBV12-4 NA TGTGCCAGCAGTTTACTCCGCCGGGGGGTCAGCACAGATACGCAGTATTTT CASSLLRRGVSTDTQYF
TRBJ1-5 NA TRBV20-1 NA TGCAGTGCTCCTACAGGGTTGATCCAGCATTTT CSAPTGLIQHF
TRBJ1-1 NA TRBV12-3/TRBV12-4 NA TGTGCCAGCAGTGTAGAGGGAGTCCCTGAAGCTTTCTTT CASSVEGVPEAFF
TRBJ2-5 TRBD2 TRBV6-1 once TGTGCCAGCAGTGCTTCCCTAGCGGGAATGCAGGATGAGCAGTACTTC CASSASLAGMQDEQYF
TRBJ2-2 NA TRBV7-6 NA TGTGCCGGCAGCCCTTGGACTACGCCCGGGGAGCTGTTTTTT CAGSPWTTPGELFF
TRBJ2-5 NA TRBV28 NA TGTGCCAGCTCCGTCTTAGGAGGGGGCGGAGAGACCCAGTACTTC CASSVLGGGGETQYF
TRBJ2-7 NA TRBV20-1 NA TGCAGTGCTAGTAGGGCGGGGGCTGCCTACAATGAGCAGTACTTC CSASRAGAAYNEQYF
TRBJ1-1 TRBD1 TRBV6-5 NA TGTGCCAGCAGTTACCCTACAGGGGGTAGCACTGAAGCTTTCTTT CASSYPTGGSTEAFF
TRBJ2-7 NA TRBV29-1 NA TGCAGCGTTGAAGACCCGGCAGGGGTCCCCTACGAGCAGTACTTC CSVEDPAGVPYEQYF
TRBJ1-6 NA TRBV6-5 NA TGTGCCAGCAGTCAAACAGGGACCACTAATTCACCCCTCCACTTT CASSQTGTTNSPLHF
TRBJ2-2 NA TRBV7-2 NA TGTGCCAGCAGCTTAGATGTCGGGGAGCTGTTTTTT CASSLDVGELFF
TRBJ2-7 NA TRBV9 NA TGTGCCAGCAGCGTAGGTACTACCGACTACGAGCAGTACTTC CASSVGTTDYEQYF
TRBJ2-5 NA TRBV6-2/TRBV6-3 once TGTGCCAGCAGAACTGGACATATGAGGGCCCAAGAGACCCAGTACTTC CASRTGHMRAQETQYF
TRBJ1-6 TRBD1 TRBV6-4 NA TGTGCCAGCAGTGCGGGGACAGCGCTGGATGAGCTCCACTTT CASSAGTALDELHF
TRBJ2-5 TRBD1 TRBV29-1 NA TGCAGCGGATCGACAGGGAACCTGGGAGAGACCCAGTACTTC CSGSTGNLGETQYF
TRBJ2-3 NA TRBV7-8 NA TGTGCCAGCAGCCCCGCGCTCACAGATACGCAGTATTTT CASSPALTDTQYF
TRBJ1-2 NA TRBV7-6 few TGTGCCAGCAGCGCACTCCCGCGACAGTACGGTTATGGCTACACCTTC CASSALPRQYGYGYTF
TRBJ2-1 NA TRBV6-6 few TGTGCCAGCAGTCACCGGGGGAATGAGCAGTTCTTC CASSHRGNEQFF
TRBJ2-7 NA TRBV20-1 few TGCAGTGCCTTAATCGGGAGCTCCTACGAGCAGTACTTC CSALIGSSYEQYF
TRBJ2-3 TRBD2 TRBV15 NA TGTGCCACCAGCAGAGGTGAATGGACTAGCGGAGATACGCAGTATTTT CATSRGEWTSGDTQYF
TRBJ1-5 TRBD1 TRBV20-1 NA TGCAGTGCTAGAACCGGGACAGGGGGTATCAATCAGCCCCAGCATTTT CSARTGTGGINQPQHF
TRBJ2-1 NA TRBV2 NA TGTGCCAGCACACCTGGGGTACTCAGCGGTAACAATGAGCAGTTCTTC CASTPGVLSGNNEQFF
TRBJ2-5 NA TRBV5-1 NA TGCGCCAGCACCCCCTCCCACGGGACCCCGGGGAAAGAGACCCAGTACTTC CASTPSHGTPGKETQYF
TRBJ2-1 NA TRBV5-6 NA TGTGCCAGCAGCTTGTCAGTGAGCGTGACTGAGCAGTTCTTC CASSLSVSVTEQFF
TRBJ2-2 TRBD1 TRBV4-1 NA TGCGCCAGCAGCTATCTAGCCGTACAGGGGGCCGGCACCGGGGAGCTGTTTTTT CASSYLAVQGAGTGELFF
TRBJ2-1 TRBD2 TRBV7-6 NA TGTGCCAGCAGCTTAGACCTTAATAGCGGGGTCTTTTACAATGAGCAGTTCTTC CASSLDLNSGVFYNEQFF
TRBJ1-5 NA TRBV20-1 NA TGCAGTGCTAGACCTCAGGAGAACAATCAGCCCCAGCATTTT CSARPQENNQPQHF
TRBJ2-7 TRBD2 TRBV13 few TGTGCCAGCAGCCTCGACCTTACTAGCGGACTCTACGAGCAGTACTTC CASSLDLTSGLYEQYF
TRBJ2-7 NA TRBV20-1 NA TGCAGTGCTAGACAAACCCTACACGAGCAGTACTTC CSARQTLHEQYF
TRBJ1-4 TRBD1 TRBV5-1 NA TGCGCCAGCAGCACCGGGACAGGCTACCATGAAAAACTGTTTTTT CASSTGTGYHEKLFF
TRBJ2-7 NA TRBV7-9 few TGCGCCAGCAGCTTGGTAGTTGGTTACGAGCAGTACTTC CASSLVVGYEQYF
TRBJ2-5 NA TRBV7-6 NA TGTGCCAGCAGAGACACAGGGTTTTCTCAAGAGACCCAGTACTTC CASRDTGFSQETQYF
TRBJ2-1 TRBD2 TRBV29-1 NA TGCAGCGTTGTGGTGCGGGGGGGGATATACAATGAGCAGTTCTTC CSVVVRGGIYNEQFF
TRBJ2-7 NA TRBV11-2 few TGTGCCAGCAGCTCTAGGTTAGACAATGAGCAGTACTTC CASSSRLDNEQYF
TRBJ2-5 NA TRBV9 NA TGTGCCATCCCATCGACCGAACTAGGGCGTGAGCAGTACTTC CAIPSTELGREQYF
TRBJ1-1 TRBD1 TRBV7-9 NA TGTGCCAGCAGCTCAGGGCCGGGGACAGAGTTGGACACTGAAGCTTTCTTT CASSSGPGTELDTEAFF
TRBJ2-1 NA TRBV20-1 NA TGCAGTGCTAGTCCCTTATCCCTATCACTAGGAGGTGAGCAGTTCTTC CSASPLSLSLGGEQFF
TRBJ2-5 TRBD2 TRBV7-8 NA TGTGCCAGCAGCTTAGTTGCGGGAGGTGTGGAAGAGACCCAGTACTTC CASSLVAGGVEETQYF
TRBJ1-2 NA TRBV11-2 NA TGTGCCAGCAGCTTAGTTAGGGTCGACTCGGGGGGGAGATTGTACAACTATGGCTACACCTTC CASSLVRVDSGGRLYNYGYTF
TRBJ2-4 NA TRBV5-1 NA TGCGCCAGCAGCGCAGACTATCCCGCCATTCAGTACTTC CASSADYPAIQYF
TRBJ2-3 TRBD2 TRBV6-6 NA TGTGCCGGCGCGGGGGGCGCGGAAGATACGCAGTATTTT CAGAGGAEDTQYF
TRBJ2-1 NA TRBV6-6 once TGTGCCAGCAGTTATGTTTTTAGCGGCAAACACAATGAGCAGTTCTTC CASSYVFSGKHNEQFF
TRBJ1-1 NA TRBV7-9 NA TGTGCCAGCAGCTTTACCGGGGCGGGAACTGAAGCTTTCTTT CASSFTGAGTEAFF
TRBJ2-7 NA TRBV15 NA TGTGCCACCAGCAGAGATCAGTACGAGCAGTACTTC CATSRDQYEQYF
TRBJ2-4 TRBD2 TRBV5-1 once TGCGCCGGCAGCTTGGGGGGGACCTCAGCCAAAAACATTCAGTACTTC CAGSLGGTSAKNIQYF
TRBJ1-1 TRBD1 TRBV2 NA TGTGCCAGCAGTCCAAGTCGGGACAGCGGGATTGAAGCTTTCTTT CASSPSRDSGIEAFF
TRBJ1-2 NA TRBV10-3 few TGTGCCATCAGTCAGGGAGAGTATGGCTACACCTTC CAISQGEYGYTF
TRBJ1-1 NA TRBV21-1 once TGTGCCAGCAGCAAATTTTATCGTTTGGAACAGGGGGTTTTGAACACTGAAGCTTTCTTT CASSKFYRLEQGVLNTEAFF